These T cell receptor beta chains were read from a single sample in a study of blood T cell repertoires in COVID-19. The assay was immunoSEQ multiplex PCR, and TCRdb's table has in-frame clones only and misses some. Found here are some 80,000 clones, 60% to 85% of them singletons; the top ten hold around 5.8%. The sequenced sample consisted of peripheral blood. The receptors stem from an elderly woman with active or convalescent COVID-19. The CDR3 runs from the conserved cysteine through the conserved F or W. D genes are given only for firm matches. Some rows mark clone size as missing; the rest say once, few, many or name a class of expanded clone.

>TRBD2|TRBJ2-1|few|TRBV7-8
TGTGCCAGCAGCCCCCGGGGGGTAGCGGGCTTCAATGAGCAGTTCTTC
CASSPRGVAGFNEQFF
>-|TRBJ1-2|-|TRBV15
TGTGCCACCAGCAGCCGTACAGGGAGTCTCAACTATGGCTACACCTTC
CATSSRTGSLNYGYTF
>-|TRBJ2-4|-|TRBV5-1
TGCGCCAGCAGCTTGGGACAGCCAATGATTCAGTACTTC
CASSLGQPMIQYF
>-|TRBJ2-7|-|TRBV7-2
TGTGCCAGCAGCTTAGCTCGGGGGACCACCTACGAGCAGTACTTC
CASSLARGTTYEQYF
>-|TRBJ2-7|-|TRBV12-3/TRBV12-4
TGTGCCAGCAGTGAGGACTTCTACGAGCAGTACTTC
CASSEDFYEQYF
>-|TRBJ1-6|-|TRBV6-2/TRBV6-3
TGTGCCAGCAGTTACTCGAACGGTTCACCCCTCCACTTT
CASSYSNGSPLHF
>-|TRBJ2-1|-|TRBV4-2
TGTGCCAGCAGCCAAGATGTAGTGGAGGACTTTGGTGAGCAGTTCTTC
CASSQDVVEDFGEQFF
>TRBD1|TRBJ1-1|-|TRBV19
TGTGCCAGTAGTCCCACAGGGGTCACTGAAGCTTTCTTT
CASSPTGVTEAFF
>TRBD2|TRBJ2-2|-|TRBV4-2
TGTGCCAGCAGCCAAGACGGGAGGGGGAATTTAAACACCGGGGAGCTGTTTTTT
CASSQDGRGNLNTGELFF
>TRBD2|TRBJ2-1|-|TRBV12-5
TGTGCTAGTGGTGGGGGGGGGACTAGCGGGAGGTGGTCCTCCTACAATGAGCAGTTCTTC
CASGGGGTSGRWSSYNEQFF
>TRBD2|TRBJ2-1|-|TRBV18
TGTGCCAGCTCACCACTAGCGGGGGACTACAATGAGCAGTTCTTC
CASSPLAGDYNEQFF
>-|TRBJ2-1|-|TRBV19
TGTGCCAGTACAGTCTCGGGGTGGGGTCTCTCCAATGAGCAGTTCTTC
CASTVSGWGLSNEQFF
>TRBD2|TRBJ2-2|few|TRBV4-3
TGCGCCAGCAGCCAAGGACTAGCGGGGGGCTCGAACACCGGGGAGCTGTTTTTT
CASSQGLAGGSNTGELFF
>TRBD2|TRBJ2-7|medium-sized|TRBV9
TGTGCCAGCAGCCGCGGGGGGACCAAGTCCTACGAGCAGTACTTC
CASSRGGTKSYEQYF
>-|TRBJ2-2|-|TRBV6-5
TGTGCCAGCAGGCCGGTAGAGAACACCGGGGAGCTGTTTTTT
CASRPVENTGELFF
>-|TRBJ1-3|-|TRBV18
TGTGCCAGCTCACCACGTGACACCAGCTCTGGAAACACCATATATTTT
CASSPRDTSSGNTIYF
>TRBD1|TRBJ1-5|-|TRBV27
TGTGCCAGCAGTCCCTGGACAGGGCAAAGCAATCAGCCCCAGCATTTT
CASSPWTGQSNQPQHF
>-|TRBJ1-1|-|TRBV9
TGTGCCAGCAGCGTAGGCCCAGACACTGAAGCTTTCTTT
CASSVGPDTEAFF
>-|TRBJ2-2|few|TRBV9
TGTGCCAGCAGCGACGACAATCCCACACCCGGGGAGCTGTTTTTT
CASSDDNPTPGELFF
>-|TRBJ1-6|-|TRBV23-1
TGCGCCACGGAGGGGGGGCTGAATTCACCCCTCCACTTT
CATEGGLNSPLHF
>-|TRBJ1-2|-|TRBV20-1
TGCAGTGCTGGGAGGGCAGATGGCTACACCTTC
CSAGRADGYTF
>-|TRBJ2-3|-|TRBV28
TGTGCCAGCAGTTTATCCCCCATACTGCATACGCAGTATTTT
CASSLSPILHTQYF
>-|TRBJ2-6|-|TRBV19
TGTGCCAGTAGTATGGGGCACAGCTCTGGGGCCAACGTCCTGACTTTC
CASSMGHSSGANVLTF
>-|TRBJ2-3|-|TRBV6-6
TGTGCCAGCAGTTACTTGGCTAGCAGATTCACAGATACGCAGTATTTT
CASSYLASRFTDTQYF
>TRBD1|TRBJ2-1|once|TRBV10-2
TGCGCCAGCAGTGAGCTACGACAGGGAAGGAATGAGCAGTTCTTC
CASSELRQGRNEQFF
>TRBD1|TRBJ1-1|few|TRBV6-5
TGTGCCAGCAACCTGACAGGGGTCACTGAAGCTTTCTTT
CASNLTGVTEAFF
>TRBD1|TRBJ2-3|-|TRBV24-1
TGTGCCACCAGTGGAAGGACAGGGGGCGTTAGCACAGATACGCAGTATTTT
CATSGRTGGVSTDTQYF
>-|TRBJ1-2|-|TRBV6-2/TRBV6-3
TGTGCCAGCAGTTTTTGGACTGGAGCTAACTATGGCTACACCTTC
CASSFWTGANYGYTF
>-|TRBJ2-7|-|TRBV6-5
TGTGCCAGCAGTTCGCGGGGACAGCTCGAGCAGTACTTC
CASSSRGQLEQYF
>TRBD1|TRBJ1-2|-|TRBV7-2
TGTGCCAGCAGCTTAGGAAGGGGGCCAGGGCTACAGGGTGGCTACACCTTC
CASSLGRGPGLQGGYTF
>TRBD1|TRBJ2-2|-|TRBV7-9
TGTGCCAGCAGCCCCAGGACAGGGATGAACACCGGGGAGCTGTTTTTT
CASSPRTGMNTGELFF
>-|TRBJ1-5|-|TRBV28
TGTGCCAGCAGTCTGGACGGGACACTTAATCAGCCCCAGCATTTT
CASSLDGTLNQPQHF
>-|TRBJ2-7|few|TRBV7-2
TGTGCCAGCAGACCCGATGGGGGAGGATTCTACGAGCAGTACTTC
CASRPDGGGFYEQYF
>TRBD1|TRBJ2-1|few|TRBV7-3
TGTGCCAGCAGCTCCCTCAGGGGGCCGGGGCGCAATGAGCAGTTCTTC
CASSSLRGPGRNEQFF
>-|TRBJ2-1|-|TRBV2
TGTGCCAGCAGAAGATTTAACCCGAGCTCCTACAATGAGCAGTTCTTC
CASRRFNPSSYNEQFF
>-|TRBJ2-3|-|TRBV4-3
TGCGCCAGCAGCCAAGTCCGTCAGGGGTCAAGCACAGATACGCAGTATTTT
CASSQVRQGSSTDTQYF